Shown below are 19 T cell receptor beta chains from a single sample sequenced in a study of blood T cell repertoires in COVID-19. Assay used: immunoSEQ multiplex PCR; TCRdb lists only in-frame clones, some missing. Seen here are around 150,000 clones, around 83% observed once, and the top ten hold approximately 1%. The sample was peripheral blood. All receptors derive from a man aged 40-49 years with acute or convalescent COVID-19.

The V and J genes are TRBV28 and TRBJ2-1, with D perhaps TRBD2 (5 bases). V lost 4 bases, J lost 7 bases, and 5 bases lay in between. This CDR3 comprises 11 residues. Germline CDR1 and CDR2: MDHEN and SYDVKM. The CDR3 is CASSWRNEQFF. The DNA of the CDR3 is TGTGCCAGCAGTTGGAGGAATGAGCAGTTCTTC.

The table lists this clone with many counts. The CDR3 is CASSTPSSAGYEQYF. The CDR3 DNA reads TGTGCCAGTAGTACCCCCTCTAGCGCGGGTTACGAGCAGTACTTC. This rearrangement joins TRBV19 to TRBJ2-7; D is perhaps TRBD2 (6 bases). Trimming removed 4 bases at V and 4 bases at J, with 17 bases between. Germline CDR1 LNHDA, CDR2 SQIVND (reference sequence). This CDR3 comprises 15 residues. Drawing the rest from reference TRBV19 and TRBJ2-7, the complete variable domain is DGGITQSPKYLFRKEGQNVTLSCEQNLNHDAMYWYRQDPGQGLRLIYYSQIVNDFQKGDIAEGYSVSREKKESFPLTVTSAQKNPTAFYLCASSTPSSAGYEQYFGPGTRLTVT.

The J gene is TRBJ1-1, the V gene TRBV29-1, with 7 bases lining up with TRBD1. This CDR3 spans 14 amino acids. CDR1 is SQVTM, CDR2 ANQGSEA, per germline. V lost 5 bases, J lost 4 bases, and 10 bases stayed unmatched. CDR3 in amino acids: CSVTTGFGTTEAFF. For the CDR3, the DNA is TGCAGCGTTACGACAGGGTTCGGGACCACTGAAGCTTTCTTT.

CDR3 loop: CASSLDAGGPYNEQFF. The CDR3 coding sequence is TGTGCCAGCAGCTTAGATGCGGGGGGACCCTACAATGAGCAGTTCTTC. The chain carries TRBV7-2 and TRBJ2-1; 8 bases are shared with TRBD2. J gave up 2 bases and V 1 base, and 4 bases lay outside the gene matches. The CDR3 consists of 16 residues. Germline CDR1 and CDR2: SGHTA and FQGNSA.

This rearrangement joins TRBV7-9 to TRBJ1-2; possible D gene TRBD1, 5 bases. CDR1 and CDR2 (germline): SEHNR, FQNEAQ (reference sequence). The V end lost 3 bases, the J end lost 0 bases, and 14 bases lay between the germline ends. The CDR3 loop spans 16 amino acids. The CDR3 is CASSFLGAAPNYGYTF. CDR3 bases: TGTGCCAGCAGCTTCTTAGGGGCCGCACCTAACTATGGCTACACCTTC.

This clone was seen just once. The chain recombines TRBV13 with TRBJ1-2, with no clear D. The length of the CDR3 is 15 residues. Trimming stripped 3 bases from V and 0 bases from J, with 11 bases between. Germline CDR1 PRHDT, CDR2 FYEKMQ (reference sequence). This CDR3 is CASSFDRGANYGYTF. Here the CDR3 DNA reads TGTGCCAGCAGCTTCGACCGAGGAGCTAACTATGGCTACACCTTC.

V gene TRBV6-5 combines with J gene TRBJ1-2, with a tentative D call TRBD1 (5 bases). The ends were cut back, 6 bases at V and 8 bases at J, with 13 bases in the middle. This CDR3 has 12 residues. Germline-derived CDR1 and CDR2 are MNHEY and SVGAGI. This CDR3 is CASRSPGRGYTF. In nucleotides, the CDR3 is TGTGCCAGCAGGTCCCCAGGGAGGGGCTACACCTTC.

The chain joins TRBV27 to TRBJ1-6, with D possibly being TRBD1 (6 bases). V dropped 8 bases and J dropped 9 bases, with 14 bases sitting between them. CDR1 MNHEY and CDR2 SMNVEV come from the germline V gene (reference sequence). This CDR3 is built from 13 residues. This chain's CDR3 is CASGRSRGSPLHF. The CDR3 bases are TGTGCCAGCGGTCGCTCCAGGGGTTCACCCCTCCACTTT.

Regarding this clone: The junction differs from germline at one of its ends, possibly a read error. The chain combines TRBV7-7 with TRBJ2-5, with TRBD2 matching 15 bases. The CDR3 covers 17 residues. Germline-derived CDR1 and CDR2 are SSHAT and FNYEAQ (reference sequence). The CDR3 sequence is CASSPGGLAGGLETQYF. CDR3 bases: TGTGCTAGCAGCCCCGGGGGACTAGCGGGGGGATTAGAGACCCAGTACTTC.

This clone was seen more than once but under ten times. The chain combines TRBV7-3 with TRBJ2-1; D gene unclear. Germline-derived CDR1 and CDR2 are SGHTA and FQGTGA. V was shortened by 4 bases and J by 0 bases, with 10 bases between the two germline ends. This CDR3 has 15 residues. CDR3 protein: CASSSIASSYNEQFF. The CDR3 DNA is TGTGCCAGCAGCTCAATTGCTAGCTCCTACAATGAGCAGTTCTTC.

This chain connects TRBV2 to TRBJ2-1; possibly TRBD2 for D (5 bases). The V gene lost 7 bases and the J gene lost 0 bases, with 13 bases spanning the gap. CDR3 length equals 15 residues. CDR1 is SNHLY, CDR2 FYNNEI, per germline. Here the CDR3 reads CASNLDSSSYNEQFF. The CDR3 DNA follows: TGTGCCAGCAACCTGGACTCGAGCTCCTACAATGAGCAGTTCTTC.

The sample holds a few counts of this clone. J is TRBJ2-7 and V is TRBV23-1; D might be TRBD1 (7 bases). TRBV23-1 is an ORF; its function is uncertain. The CDR3 runs to 16 residues. Trimming pared 0 bases from V and 4 bases from J, leaving 16 bases between. The CDR3 nucleotides read TGCGCCAGCAGTCAATCCCAGGTCAGGGGGGAATACGAGCAGTACTTC. As protein: CASSQSQVRGEYEQYF.

The chain links TRBV19 to TRBJ1-4, with a tentative D call TRBD1 (6 bases). The CDR3 spans 18 residues. Germline V gives CDR1 LNHDA, CDR2 SQIVND (reference sequence). Trimming removed 5 bases from V and 0 bases from J, with 19 bases in between. This CDR3 reads CASSSPAGATSTNEKLFF. DNA of the CDR3: TGTGCCAGTAGTTCTCCGGCGGGGGCAACTTCAACTAATGAAAAACTGTTTTTT.

The V and J genes are TRBV5-6 and TRBJ2-7; TRBD1 matches 7 bases. Germline-derived CDR1 and CDR2 are SGHDT and YYEEEE. V gave up 5 bases and J gave up 4 bases; unmatched junction bases: 9. The CDR3 has 14 amino acids. CDR3 coding DNA: TGTGCCAGCAGTCCCACAGGGGAATTGTACGAGCAGTACTTC. Translating gives CASSPTGELYEQYF.

V and J are TRBV18 and TRBJ1-1; D perhaps matches TRBD1 (6 bases). The V gene lost 6 bases and the J gene lost 1 base, with 9 bases spanning the gap. There are 13 residues in the CDR3. Germline CDR1 reads KGHSH; CDR2 reads LQKENI. CDR3 region: CASSIQGNTEAFF. DNA for the CDR3: TGTGCCAGCTCCATACAGGGGAACACTGAAGCTTTCTTT.

V and J are TRBV5-4 and TRBJ1-1; D unclear. The germline CDR1 and CDR2 sequences are SGHNT and YYREEE (reference sequence). This CDR3 is 12 amino acids long. V was shortened by 4 bases and J by 5 bases, with 9 bases between the two germline ends. The CDR3 spells CASSGRGTEAFF. The DNA for the CDR3 is TGTGCCAGCAGCGGACGCGGGACTGAAGCTTTCTTT.

This clone has just a few counts. For the CDR3, the DNA is TGTGCCAGCAGTCAACGCTCCCCAGACAGGGGAAGAGGAACTGAAGCTTTCTTT. It codes for CASSQRSPDRGRGTEAFF. This sequence joins TRBV27 and TRBJ1-1; 8 nucleotides match TRBD1. The CDR3 consists of 18 residues. Per the germline V gene, CDR1 is MNHEY and CDR2 is SMNVEV (reference sequence). J gave up 5 bases and V 5 bases, and 19 bases lay outside the gene matches.

As to this clone: A read error may account for a junction end that differs from germline. The rearrangement joins TRBV12-3 or TRBV12-4 to TRBJ1-5, with D perhaps TRBD1 (6 bases). This CDR3 has 12 amino acids. The CDR3 DNA sequence: TGTGCCAGCAGATCACACCGGGACACCCTGCGGTGG. Its translation: CASRSHRDTLRW.

The gene calls are TRBV19 and TRBJ1-3; D ambiguous. The germline V gene encodes CDR1 LNHDA and CDR2 SQIVND (reference sequence). This CDR3 is built from 15 residues. The V gene lost 1 base and the J gene lost 0 bases, with 7 bases spanning the gap. The CDR3 region has the DNA TGTGCCAGTAGTATAGGAGCCAACTCTGGAAACACCATATATTTT. It yields the protein CASSIGANSGNTIYF.